Following are 24 T cell receptor beta chains from one sample sequenced in a study of PD-1 blockade in classical Hodgkin lymphoma. Time point given: cycle 4 day 1 (C4D1), after 6 weeks of nivolumab. In every patient, relapse followed autologous stem cell transplantation, while exposure to brentuximab vedotin differed. Sequencing used immunoSEQ multiplex PCR; TCRdb keeps in-frame clones, though not all of them. The sample lists tens of thousands of clones, 80% occurring once. The source material was peripheral blood mononuclear cells (PBMCs), sampled before the fourth cycle of nivolumab. Receptors originate from a human donor with classical Hodgkin lymphoma.

The chain couples TRBV6-5 to TRBJ2-7; tentative D call: TRBD2 (6 bases). The CDR3 contains 15 residues. Trimming cost V 10 bases and J 0 bases, with 19 bases left between them. From germline, CDR1 is MNHEY and CDR2 SVGAGI. The CDR3 DNA sequence: TGTGCCAACCCAACCCGGAGGGGAAGCTCCTACGAGCAGTACTTC. Translation: CANPTRRGSSYEQYF.

The chain couples TRBV28 to TRBJ1-2; no clear D gene. Germline CDR1 and CDR2: MDHEN and SYDVKM. V gave up 6 bases and J gave up 3 bases, with 29 bases separating them. CDR3 length: 19 residues. The CDR3 sequence: CASREDEAGPSTLHYGYTF. The CDR3 nucleotides read TGTGCCAGCAGGGAGGACGAGGCAGGCCCTTCCACTCTACACTATGGCTACACCTTC.

V and J are TRBV21-1 and TRBJ2-2; TRBD1 reflects the table's D call only, with no check against the DNA. TRBV21-1 corresponds to a pseudogene. CDR3 size: 16 residues. The CDR3 region is CASSASDNGGTGELFF. CDR3 bases: TGTGCCAGCAGCGCCTCTGACAACGGTGGGACCGGGGAGCTGTTTTTT.

This clone was counted between two and nine times. The rearrangement joins TRBV2 to TRBJ1-5; D ambiguous. Germline CDR1 reads SNHLY; CDR2 reads FYNNEI. Trimming left V 4 bases short and J 6 bases short, with 7 bases between. The CDR3 runs 12 residues. CDR3 nucleotides: TGTGCCAGCAGTGGGGGTTCTCAGCCCCAGCATTTT. It is translated as CASSGGSQPQHF.

The J gene is TRBJ2-7, the V gene TRBV5-8; D possibly corresponds to TRBD1 (6 bases). Germline-derived CDR1 and CDR2 are SGHTS and YDEGEE. This CDR3 comprises 13 residues. The V end was cut by 2 bases, the J end by 5 bases, with 11 bases between. This chain's CDR3 is CASSFQQGHEQYF. Here the CDR3 DNA reads TGTGCCAGCAGCTTTCAACAGGGCCACGAGCAGTACTTC. Full variable domain (remainder filled in from reference TRBV5-8 and TRBJ2-7): EAGVTQSPTHLIKTRGQQATLRCSPISGHTSVYWYQQALGLGLQFLLWYDEGEERNRGNFPPRFSGRQFPNYSSELNVNALELEDSALYLCASSFQQGHEQYFGPGTRLTVT.

The chain has TRBV5-6 and TRBJ1-2, with unresolved D. CDR1 is SGHDT, CDR2 YYEEEE, per germline. With 4 bases removed from V and 2 bases from J, the gap between germline ends came to 3 bases. The CDR3 has 11 amino acids. The CDR3 DNA follows: TGTGCCAGCAGCACGAACTATGGCTACACCTTC. It encodes CASSTNYGYTF.

The table lists this clone with a few counts. This chain links TRBV29-1 with TRBJ2-3; 8 positions agree with TRBD1. The CDR3 covers 14 residues. After removal of 6 bases from V and 1 base from J, the junction contained 6 bases not matched to a gene. Germline V gene lookup returns CDR1 SQVTM and CDR2 ANQGSEA. The CDR3: CSVTSGGGTDTQYF. In nucleotides, the CDR3 is TGCAGCGTAACCTCAGGGGGCGGCACAGATACGCAGTATTTT.

The rearrangement uses TRBV6-1 and TRBJ2-3; D is ambiguous. Germline-derived CDR1 and CDR2 are MNHNS and SASEGT. CDR3 size: 14 residues. The V end was cut by 3 bases, the J end by 2 bases, with 9 bases between. The CDR3 bases are TGTGCCAGCAGTGAGGGCAGAATCACAGATACGCAGTATTTT. Its translation: CASSEGRITDTQYF.

V gene TRBV28 combines with J gene TRBJ1-2, with TRBD1 matching 8 bases. The CDR3 spans 14 residues. CDR1 and CDR2 from the germline V gene are MDHEN and SYDVKM. V was clipped by 10 bases and J by 4 bases; unmatched bases: 11. The chain's CDR3 is CATAQGGTGYGYTF. CDR3 sequence (DNA): TGTGCCACCGCCCAGGGAGGGACAGGCTATGGCTACACCTTC.

The rearrangement uses TRBV9 and TRBJ1-2; a possible D gene is TRBD1 (5 bases). Germline V gene sequence: CDR1 SGDLS, CDR2 YYNGEE. V was cut by 0 bases and J by 4 bases, with 13 bases left in between. The CDR3 is 15 residues long. The CDR3 loop reads CASSVGGDVGYGYTF. The CDR3 DNA reads TGTGCCAGCAGCGTAGGGGGGGATGTAGGCTATGGCTACACCTTC.

This rearrangement joins TRBV27 to TRBJ1-1; maybe TRBD1 (5 bases). Germline V gives CDR1 MNHEY, CDR2 SMNVEV (reference sequence). The CDR3 consists of 16 residues. V was cut by 6 bases and J by 0 bases, with 17 bases left in between. The CDR3 DNA reads as TGTGCCAGCAGCCCAATAGTAAGGGGCATGAACACTGAAGCTTTCTTT. This encodes CASSPIVRGMNTEAFF.

The rearrangement uses TRBV9 and TRBJ2-7; D call uncertain. Trimming cost V 0 bases and J 0 bases, with 7 bases left between them. The CDR3 covers 14 residues. Germline CDR1 is SGDLS and CDR2 is YYNGEE. This CDR3 reads CASSVEANSYEQYF. CDR3 coding DNA: TGTGCCAGCAGCGTAGAAGCGAACTCCTACGAGCAGTACTTC. Complete variable domain (other parts from reference TRBV9 and TRBJ2-7): DSGVTQTPKHLITATGQRVTLRCSPRSGDLSVYWYQQSLDQGLQFLIQYYNGEERAKGNILERFSAQQFPDLHSELNLSSLELGDSALYFCASSVEANSYEQYFGPGTRLTVT.

The CDR3 is CASSPGRSSLGYTF. The CDR3, as DNA: TGTGCCAGCAGCCCGGGACGGTCCTCCCTAGGCTACACCTTC. The rearrangement links TRBV27 to TRBJ1-2; a possible D gene is TRBD1 (5 bases). The CDR3 contains 14 residues. In germline, CDR1 is MNHEY, CDR2 SMNVEV (reference sequence). The ends were cut back, 6 bases at V and 8 bases at J, with 19 bases in the middle.

The chain uses TRBV15 and TRBJ1-5; the D is unclear. V was clipped by 0 bases and J by 4 bases, with 10 bases between them. The CDR3 covers 15 residues. Looked up from germline, CDR1 is LNHNV and CDR2 is YYDKDF (reference sequence). CDR3 sequence reads: CATSREQPKNQPQHF. In DNA, the CDR3 is TGTGCCACCAGCAGAGAACAGCCCAAGAATCAGCCCCAGCATTTT.

The rearrangement links TRBV6-6 to TRBJ1-3; 9 nucleotides align to TRBD1. Germline values: CDR1 MNHNY, CDR2 SVGAGI (reference sequence). The CDR3 is 15 residues long. V trimming: 6 bases; J trimming: 0 bases; junction bases outside the gene matches: 3. The CDR3 loop reads CASRRQGVSGNTIYF. CDR3 DNA: TGTGCCAGCAGGCGACAGGGGGTCTCTGGAAACACCATATATTTT.

The table lists this clone with a few counts. The chain carries TRBV28 and TRBJ2-2; 8 nucleotides align to TRBD2. V lost 7 bases, J lost 1 base, and 8 bases stayed unmatched. The CDR3 length is 16 residues. Germline loops: CDR1 MDHEN, CDR2 SYDVKM. DNA of the CDR3: TGTGCCAGCACTCGGGGGGGTACCCTGAACACCGGGGAGCTGTTTTTT. Translation: CASTRGGTLNTGELFF.

This clone showed up just once. V gene TRBV9 combines with J gene TRBJ1-2, with TRBD1 matching over 7 bases. Per germline, CDR1 SGDLS and CDR2 YYNGEE. This CDR3 is 14 amino acids long. The junction had 9 bases not matched to a gene; V was cut back by 3 bases and J by 7 bases. The CDR3 coding sequence is TGTGCCAGCAGCGCGCCTAGCAGGGGGGTTGGCTACACCTTC. This sequence encodes CASSAPSRGVGYTF.

This chain links TRBV13 with TRBJ1-5; TRBD1 agrees at 9 bases. In germline, CDR1 is PRHDT, CDR2 FYEKMQ (reference sequence). Trimming cost V 2 bases and J 4 bases; bases outside gene matches: 6. The CDR3 covers 16 residues. The CDR3: CASSLSGTGLNQPQHF. DNA of the CDR3: TGTGCCAGCAGCTTATCCGGGACAGGGCTAAATCAGCCCCAGCATTTT.

This chain uses TRBV2 with TRBJ1-4, with a possible D match to TRBD1 (5 bases). Germline V gene lookup returns CDR1 SNHLY and CDR2 FYNNEI. V was clipped by 1 base and J by 10 bases, with 10 bases between them. The CDR3 is 13 residues long. DNA for the CDR3: TGTGCCAGCAGTGAAGTCCCTGGGGGAAAACTGTTTTTT. Translating gives CASSEVPGGKLFF. Combining the CDR3 with reference TRBV2 and TRBJ1-4 gives the whole variable domain EPEVTQTPSHQVTQMGQEVILRCVPISNHLYFYWYRQILGQKVEFLVSFYNNEISEKSEIFDDQFSVERPDGSNFTLKIRSTKLEDSAMYFCASSEVPGGKLFFGSGTQLSVL.

The V and J genes are TRBV27 and TRBJ1-6, with D uncertain. The V gene's germline CDR1 is MNHEY and CDR2 SMNVEV (reference sequence). The CDR3 is 12 residues long. V dropped 2 bases and J dropped 8 bases, with 4 bases sitting between them. The CDR3 DNA follows: TGTGCCAGCAGTTTAGGCTATTCACCCCTCCACTTT. This translates into CASSLGYSPLHF.

This chain uses TRBV30 with TRBJ2-2; D ambiguous. Germline-derived CDR1 and CDR2 are GTSNPN and SVGIG (reference sequence). The CDR3 consists of 12 residues. Trimming cost V 4 bases and J 5 bases, with 8 bases left between them. CDR3 loop: CAWTVRTGELFF. The DNA for the CDR3 is TGTGCCTGGACCGTCCGGACCGGGGAGCTGTTTTTT.

The chain has TRBV15 and TRBJ1-3, with D perhaps TRBD1 (6 bases). The germline V and J ends were trimmed by 3 bases and 2 bases, with 20 bases remaining between them. The germline CDR1 and CDR2 sequences are LNHNV and YYDKDF (reference sequence). This CDR3 spans 18 amino acids. CDR3 residues: CATSSLGLTGWAGNTIYF. For the CDR3, the DNA is TGTGCCACCAGCAGCCTAGGATTAACAGGGTGGGCTGGAAACACCATATATTTT. The full variable domain, with the rest looked up from reference TRBV15 and TRBJ1-3, is DAMVIQNPRYQVTQFGKPVTLSCSQTLNHNVMYWYQQKSSQAPKLLFHYYDKDFNNEADTPDNFQSRRPNTSFCFLDIRSPGLGDTAMYLCATSSLGLTGWAGNTIYFGEGSWLTVV.

The V gene is TRBV11-3, the J gene TRBJ2-2, with D perhaps TRBD1 (6 bases). Germline V CDR1 and CDR2: SGHNT, YENEEA. V was cut by 4 bases and J by 0 bases, with 15 bases left in between. The CDR3 is made up of 17 amino acids. DNA for the CDR3: TGTGCCAGCAGCTCCACCCGCAGGACAGCGAACACCGGGGAGCTGTTTTTT. Protein product: CASSSTRRTANTGELFF.

DNA for the CDR3: TGTGCCAGCAGCCCCATTGGACAGGTGGCCTCTGGGGCCAACGTCCTGACTTTC. As protein: CASSPIGQVASGANVLTF. V and J are TRBV7-9 and TRBJ2-6; 7 bases line up with TRBD1. This CDR3 region has 18 residues. Per the germline V gene, CDR1 is SEHNR and CDR2 is FQNEAQ (reference sequence). The trim removed 5 bases at V and 0 bases at J, leaving 10 bases unmatched.